Listed here are 32 T cell receptor beta chains from one sample, sequenced in a study of metastatic and nonmetastatic thyroid tumors. MiXCR re-clonotyped the PCR reads for TCRdb. This table has around 8,700 clones, 26% appearing once. Not a single patient had been given any form of treatment at any point before undergoing thyroid surgery. Sequences were obtained from adjacent normal tissue. These receptors were obtained from a female donor with papillary thyroid cancer or a benign thyroid nodule (not recorded which). Some clones in this sample may be carry-over from other donors' samples.

This clone is medium-sized (0.01 to 0.1%) by share. Distinct nucleotide sequences in the sample also encode this CDR3. The chain has TRBV11-3 and TRBJ1-1; D is possibly TRBD1 (6 bases). This CDR3 has 16 residues. Trimming cost V 5 bases and J 1 base, with 17 bases left between them. Germline CDR1 reads SGHNT; CDR2 reads YENEEA. CDR3 amino acids: CASSPDSKDSNTEAFF. The CDR3 DNA reads as TGTGCCAGCAGCCCGGACAGCAAAGACTCGAACACTGAAGCTTTCTTT.

The genes are TRBV6-1 and TRBJ2-5, with TRBD2 matching over 9 bases. V shed 4 bases and J 3 bases; nucleotides not matched to a gene: 0. The CDR3 covers 13 residues. The germline gives CDR1 MNHNS, CDR2 SASEGT. This chain's CDR3 is CASSASGEETQYF. In DNA form, the CDR3 reads TGTGCCAGCAGTGCTAGCGGGGAAGAGACCCAGTACTTC.

This clone is judged medium-sized. This chain uses TRBV7-9 with TRBJ1-3; the D is unclear. Germline CDR1 is SEHNR and CDR2 is FQNEAQ (reference sequence). The CDR3 totals 14 residues. V lost 4 bases, J lost 1 base, and 8 bases lay in between. CDR3 loop: CASSSQRSGNTIYF. As DNA, the CDR3 is TGTGCCAGCAGCTCTCAGCGTTCTGGAAACACCATATATTTT.

This clone appeared a few times. The rearrangement uses TRBV7-9 and TRBJ1-2; D gene unclear. The CDR3 runs to 13 residues. Trimming stripped 5 bases from V and 3 bases from J, with 10 bases between. Germline V lookup: CDR1 SEHNR, CDR2 FQNEAQ (reference sequence). CDR3 amino acids: CASSLQSDYGYTF. The CDR3 nucleotides are TGTGCCAGCAGCCTCCAATCAGACTATGGCTACACCTTC.

CDR3 protein: CAWSGTGGNQPQHF. Written as DNA, the CDR3 is TGTGCCTGGAGTGGGACAGGGGGCAATCAGCCCCAGCATTTT. The rearrangement uses TRBV30 and TRBJ1-5, with 9 bases matching TRBD1. V gave up 1 base and J gave up 2 bases; unmatched junction bases: 0. The CDR3 consists of 14 residues. CDR1 and CDR2 (germline): GTSNPN, SVGIG (reference sequence). The full variable domain, rest sourced from reference TRBV30 and TRBJ1-5, is SQTIHQWPATLVQPVGSPLSLECTVEGTSNPNLYWYRQAAGRGLQLLFYSVGIGQISSEVPQNLSASRPQDRQFILSSKKLLLSDSGFYLCAWSGTGGNQPQHFGDGTRLSIL.

This clone qualifies as medium-sized (0.01 to 0.1%). Here the CDR3 reads CASSLDHRRAGYTF. As DNA, the CDR3 is TGTGCCAGCAGCTTAGACCATAGACGCGCGGGCTACACCTTC. The chain is built from TRBV7-2 and TRBJ1-2; D is ambiguous. The germline V and J ends were trimmed by 1 base and 8 bases, with 14 bases remaining between them. The CDR3 sequence is 14 residues long. CDR1 is SGHTA and CDR2 is FQGNSA in the germline V gene. Filled out from reference TRBV7-2 and TRBJ1-2, the complete variable domain reads GAGVSQSPSNKVTEKGKDVELRCDPISGHTALYWYRQSLGQGLEFLIYFQGNSAPDKSGLPSDRFSAERTGGSVSTLTIQRTQQEDSAVYLCASSLDHRRAGYTFGSGTRLTVV.

In this sample, this clone is large. This rearrangement joins TRBV4-1 to TRBJ1-4, with D possibly being TRBD1 (5 bases). There are 17 residues in the CDR3. V dropped 0 bases and J dropped 4 bases, with 15 bases sitting between them. Germline V gene lookup returns CDR1 MGHRA and CDR2 YSYEKL. Written as DNA, the CDR3 is TGCGCCAGCAGCCAAGACCCACTGACAGTTTATAATGAAAAACTGTTTTTT. This gives the protein CASSQDPLTVYNEKLFF.

This chain uses TRBV20-1 with TRBJ2-7, with TRBD2 matching 8 bases. The germline gives CDR1 DFQATT, CDR2 SNEGSKA (reference sequence). The CDR3 sequence is 13 residues long. The CDR3 DNA reads TGCTTGCGGGGGGCGGTGAGCTCCTACGAGCAGTACTTC. Amino acids: CLRGAVSSYEQYF.

The chain recombines TRBV5-4 with TRBJ2-7; D not certain. There are 14 residues in the CDR3. Germline V gene sequence: CDR1 SGHNT, CDR2 YYREEE (reference sequence). The V end was cut by 3 bases, the J end by 3 bases, with 13 bases between. The DNA for the CDR3 is TGTGCCAGCAGCTACTCCCCGGTCGGCTACGAGCAGTACTTC. This sequence encodes CASSYSPVGYEQYF.

Only one count was recorded for this clone. One end of the junction does not line up with germline, which may come from a read error. This chain joins TRBV20-1 and TRBJ1-3, with D perhaps matching TRBD1 (5 bases). Germline-derived CDR1 and CDR2 are DFQATT and SNEGSKA (reference sequence). The CDR3 is made up of 15 amino acids. The CDR3 bases are TGCAGTGCTGGAGACCCCCGGGACGGCGGAAACACCATATATTTT. Its protein product is CSAGDPRDGGNTIYF.

Many counts were recorded for this clone. Being one base from a much bigger clone, this may be a read error. This specimen includes other DNA sequences encoding the same CDR3. The chain uses TRBV9 and TRBJ1-1; D might be TRBD1 (5 bases). The length of the CDR3 is 15 residues. Germline CDR1 is SGDLS and CDR2 is YYNGEE. The ends were cut back, 5 bases at V and 4 bases at J, with 18 bases in the middle. The CDR3 protein is CASSDGHTTVTEAFF. CDR3 nucleotide sequence: TGTGCCAGCAGTGATGGACACACGACTGTCACTGAAGCTTTCTTT.

This clone has only a few counts. This sequence joins TRBV6-1 and TRBJ1-2; 8 bases are a match to TRBD1. The CDR3 runs to 11 residues. Trimming cost V 10 bases and J 8 bases; bases outside gene matches: 6. Germline V lookup: CDR1 MNHNS, CDR2 SASEGT. The CDR3 loop is CAITGGGGYTF. CDR3 DNA sequence: TGTGCCATTACAGGGGGGGGAGGCTACACCTTC.

This clone was detected many times. This sequence joins TRBV2 and TRBJ2-4; TRBD1 is a possible D gene (6 bases). The CDR3 sequence is 16 residues long. Trimming cost V 6 bases and J 2 bases, with 17 bases left between them. Germline values: CDR1 SNHLY, CDR2 FYNNEI. CDR3 sequence reads: CASSEWGQGTKNIQYF. In DNA, the CDR3 is TGTGCCAGCAGCGAATGGGGGCAAGGGACCAAAAACATTCAGTACTTC.

This chain uses TRBV27 with TRBJ2-4, with 9 positions matching TRBD1. J lost 7 bases, V lost 4 bases, and 2 bases had no gene match. The length of the CDR3 is 13 residues. Germline CDR1 is MNHEY and CDR2 is SMNVEV (reference sequence). The chain's CDR3 is CASSSGQGNIQYF. CDR3 in DNA: TGTGCCAGCAGTTCTGGACAGGGGAACATTCAGTACTTC.

The V and J genes are TRBV11-2 and TRBJ1-6; D not resolved. There are 13 residues in the CDR3. CDR1 is SGHAT, CDR2 FQNNGV, per germline. The V end lost 7 bases, the J end lost 6 bases, and 10 bases lay between the germline ends. The CDR3 DNA is TGTGCCAGCACTATTACCGTTAATTCACCCCTCCACTTT. This gives the protein CASTITVNSPLHF.

This clone was recorded once. The gene calls are TRBV7-9 and TRBJ1-5, with D unclear. Germline CDR1 reads SEHNR; CDR2 reads FQNEAQ (reference sequence). The length of the CDR3 is 14 residues. V was cut by 1 base and J by 0 bases, with 4 bases left in between. CDR3 nucleotides: TGTGCCAGCAGCTTAGGGCATAGCAATCAGCCCCAGCATTTT. This translates into CASSLGHSNQPQHF.

This clone rates as medium-sized. The chain recombines TRBV30 with TRBJ2-3; 11 bases line up with TRBD2. The CDR3 runs to 13 residues. Per the germline V gene, CDR1 is GTSNPN and CDR2 is SVGIG (reference sequence). The V segment lost 7 bases and the J segment 11 bases; nucleotides outside the gene matches: 11. In DNA form, the CDR3 reads TGTGCCTTACACCAGACTAGCGGGGTCGTGCAGTATTTT. It specifies CALHQTSGVVQYF.

This clone is medium-sized in the sample. The genes are TRBV7-6 and TRBJ1-1; no firm D call. Trimming pared 5 bases from V and 7 bases from J, leaving 17 bases between. Germline V CDR1 and CDR2: SGHVS, FNYEAQ. There are 14 residues in the CDR3. CDR3 residues: CASSRTEGRIEAFF. The CDR3 DNA reads TGTGCCAGCAGCCGTACGGAGGGCAGGATTGAAGCTTTCTTT.

This clone has more than one count but fewer than ten. The CDR3 region has the DNA TGCGCCAGCAGCTTGTACACGGATAGGGGCAATGAGCAGTTCTTC. Translating gives CASSLYTDRGNEQFF. The chain recombines TRBV5-1 with TRBJ2-1; tentatively, D is TRBD1 (5 bases). CDR3 size: 15 residues. The germline V and J ends were trimmed by 1 base and 6 bases, with 14 bases remaining between them. Germline V CDR1 and CDR2: SGHRS, YFSETQ.

This clone was picked up a small number of times. The chain joins TRBV27 to TRBJ1-2; 7 nucleotides align to TRBD1. After removal of 5 bases from V and 8 bases from J, the junction contained 8 bases not matched to a gene. The germline gives CDR1 MNHEY, CDR2 SMNVEV (reference sequence). This CDR3 is 13 amino acids long. CDR3 sequence: CASSNTNRGGYTF. CDR3 nucleotide sequence: TGTGCCAGCAGTAATACCAACAGGGGCGGCTACACCTTC.

This clone has ten or more counts. Relative to the germline gene, one junction end is altered; a read error may explain this. The chain is built from TRBV7-9 and TRBJ2-3, with 9 bases matching TRBD2. Germline CDR1 reads SEHNR; CDR2 reads FQNEAQ (reference sequence). The CDR3 is made up of 15 amino acids. CDR3 loop: CVSLRASGVTDTQYF. Here the CDR3 DNA reads TGTGTCAGCCTAAGGGCTAGCGGGGTCACAGATACGCAGTATTTT.

This clone is labeled as medium-sized. CDR3 sequence: CASSRGFSYEQYF. In DNA form, the CDR3 reads TGTGCCAGCAGCAGGGGATTCTCCTACGAGCAGTACTTC. The gene calls are TRBV28 and TRBJ2-7; D is possibly TRBD1 (6 bases). Trimming left V 6 bases short and J 0 bases short, with 9 bases between. Per germline, CDR1 MDHEN and CDR2 SYDVKM. This CDR3 comprises 13 residues. Variable domain in full (rest from reference TRBV28 and TRBJ2-7): DVKVTQSSRYLVKRTGEKVFLECVQDMDHENMFWYRQDPGLGLRLIYFSYDVKMKEKGDIPEGYSVSREKKERFSLILESASTNQTSMYLCASSRGFSYEQYFGPGTRLTVT.

This clone is labeled medium-sized. V and J are TRBV19 and TRBJ1-5; 9 bases line up with TRBD1. Germline CDR1 is LNHDA and CDR2 is SQIVND (reference sequence). CDR3 length equals 17 residues. The ends lost 7 bases at V and 5 bases at J; junction bases unmatched: 15. The CDR3 coding sequence is TGTGCCAGTATCAATATTGGAACAGGGGGCGAAGATCAGCCCCAGCATTTT. Translation gives CASINIGTGGEDQPQHF.

This chain joins TRBV20-1 and TRBJ2-7; 8 bases align to TRBD2. Trimming cost V 5 bases and J 4 bases; bases outside gene matches: 13. CDR3 length equals 15 residues. CDR1 is DFQATT, CDR2 SNEGSKA, per germline (reference sequence). This CDR3 is CSAPGWGSGKYEQYF. In DNA, the CDR3 is TGCAGTGCTCCCGGTTGGGGTAGCGGGAAATACGAGCAGTACTTC.

This clone was detected only a few times. The genes are TRBV7-3 and TRBJ2-3, with D uncertain. This CDR3 comprises 12 residues. Germline lookup yields CDR1 SGHTA and CDR2 FQGTGA. The V gene lost 5 bases and the J gene lost 6 bases, with 9 bases spanning the gap. CDR3 in DNA: TGTGCCAGCAGCCCCGAAGGGGATACGCAGTATTTT. Protein sequence: CASSPEGDTQYF.

The V gene is TRBV5-1, the J gene TRBJ2-7; 7 bases agree with TRBD2. The germline gives CDR1 SGHRS, CDR2 YFSETQ. The CDR3 runs 16 residues. V gave up 4 bases and J gave up 3 bases; unmatched junction bases: 13. This CDR3 is CASSLLGRGEIYEQYF. In DNA form, the CDR3 reads TGCGCCAGCAGCCTCTTGGGTCGGGGGGAGATCTACGAGCAGTACTTC.

This chain joins TRBV20-1 and TRBJ2-1; 11 bases match TRBD2. Trimming at V came to 1 base and at J to 10 bases, leaving 6 bases not matched to a gene. Germline-derived CDR1 and CDR2 are DFQATT and SNEGSKA (reference sequence). The CDR3 totals 14 residues. CDR3 nucleotides: TGCAGTGCTAGAGGACTAGCGGGGCATGGAGAGCAGTTCTTC. Encoded protein: CSARGLAGHGEQFF.

Comments on this clone: This may be a read error, as it is one base from a much larger clone. Distinct nucleotide sequences in the sample also encode this CDR3. The rearrangement links TRBV6-1 to TRBJ1-1; D not resolved. V was cut by 5 bases and J by 7 bases, with 20 bases left in between. Germline V gene data show CDR1 as MNHNS and CDR2 as SASEGT. This CDR3 spans 15 amino acids. The CDR3 sequence: CASSRTGVFPGEAFF. CDR3 DNA: TGTGCCAGCAGTCGTACGGGTGTGTTCCCAGGTGAAGCTTTCTTT.

Worth noting for this clone: One end of the junction fails to match germline, which may point to a read error. The V gene is TRBV10-2, the J gene TRBJ1-1; D is unclear. Germline V gives CDR1 WSHSY, CDR2 SAAADI. The CDR3 contains 16 residues. The CDR3 DNA follows: TGCGCAAGCTGTGAGCCAAATGTGCGGATTAACACTGCAGCTTTCTTT. Protein sequence: CASCEPNVRINTAAFF.

J is TRBJ2-1 and V is TRBV7-3, with TRBD1 identical over 7 bases. CDR3 length: 15 residues. The trim removed 1 base at V and 5 bases at J, leaving 5 bases unmatched. The germline V gene has CDR1 SGHTA and CDR2 FQGTGA. The CDR3 spells CASSLNRGRDNEQFF. CDR3 DNA: TGTGCCAGCAGCTTAAATAGGGGGCGCGACAATGAGCAGTTCTTC.

This clone is labeled as medium-sized. The chain couples TRBV4-1 to TRBJ1-2; D possibly corresponds to TRBD1 (5 bases). The CDR3 spans 16 residues. Deletions cut 0 bases from V and 3 bases from J, with 14 bases between. CDR1 is MGHRA and CDR2 is YSYEKL in the germline V gene. The CDR3 region has the DNA TGCGCCAGCAGCCAAGATGATGCAGGGACTCACTATGGCTACACCTTC. Protein: CASSQDDAGTHYGYTF.

This chain links TRBV7-2 with TRBJ1-2, with D possibly matching TRBD1 (5 bases). The CDR3 is 14 amino acids. The germline V and J ends were trimmed by 5 bases and 5 bases, with 15 bases remaining between them. The germline CDR1 and CDR2 sequences are SGHTA and FQGNSA. The CDR3 loop is CASSPGPEGYGYTF. The CDR3 DNA is TGTGCCAGCAGCCCGGGACCGGAAGGTTATGGCTACACCTTC.